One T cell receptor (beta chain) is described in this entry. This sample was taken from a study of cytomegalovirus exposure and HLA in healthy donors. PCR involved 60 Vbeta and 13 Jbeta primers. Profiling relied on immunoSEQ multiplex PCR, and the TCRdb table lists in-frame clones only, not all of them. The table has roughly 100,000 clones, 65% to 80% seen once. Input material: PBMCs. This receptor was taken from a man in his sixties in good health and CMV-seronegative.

Here the CDR3 DNA reads TGTGCCAGCAGCGTAGCCCCTTCGGTTACAGATACGCAGTATTTT. The encoded protein is CASSVAPSVTDTQYF. The V gene is TRBV9, the J gene TRBJ2-3; D unclear. Trimming left V 0 bases short and J 3 bases short, with 11 bases between. CDR1 SGDLS and CDR2 YYNGEE come from the germline V gene. This CDR3 region has 15 residues.